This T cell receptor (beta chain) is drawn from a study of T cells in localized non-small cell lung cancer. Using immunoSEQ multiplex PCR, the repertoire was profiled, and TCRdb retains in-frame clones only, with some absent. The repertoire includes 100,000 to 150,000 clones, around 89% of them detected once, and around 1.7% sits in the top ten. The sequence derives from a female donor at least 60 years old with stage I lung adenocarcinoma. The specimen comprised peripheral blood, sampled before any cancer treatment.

The CDR3 region is CASSLGQGANYGYTF. CDR3 DNA: TGTGCCAGCAGCCTGGGACAGGGGGCTAACTATGGCTACACCTTC. The chain joins TRBV2 to TRBJ1-2; 11 bases agree with TRBD1. Trimming removed 6 bases from V and 0 bases from J; junction bases left unmatched: 3. Germline V gene sequence: CDR1 SNHLY, CDR2 FYNNEI. This CDR3 contains 15 residues.